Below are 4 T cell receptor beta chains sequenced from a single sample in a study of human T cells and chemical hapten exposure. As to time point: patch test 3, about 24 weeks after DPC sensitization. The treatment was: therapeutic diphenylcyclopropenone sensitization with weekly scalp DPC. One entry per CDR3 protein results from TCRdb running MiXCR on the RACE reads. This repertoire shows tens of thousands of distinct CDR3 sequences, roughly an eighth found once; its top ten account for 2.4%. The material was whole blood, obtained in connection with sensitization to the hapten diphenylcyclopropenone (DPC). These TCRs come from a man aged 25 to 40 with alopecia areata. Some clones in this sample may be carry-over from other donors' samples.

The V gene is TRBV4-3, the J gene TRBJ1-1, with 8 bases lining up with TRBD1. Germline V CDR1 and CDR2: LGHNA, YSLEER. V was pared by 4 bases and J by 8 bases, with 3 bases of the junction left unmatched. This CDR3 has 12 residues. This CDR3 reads CASSRYRGEAFF. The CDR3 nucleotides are TGCGCCAGCAGCCGCTACAGGGGGGAAGCTTTCTTT.

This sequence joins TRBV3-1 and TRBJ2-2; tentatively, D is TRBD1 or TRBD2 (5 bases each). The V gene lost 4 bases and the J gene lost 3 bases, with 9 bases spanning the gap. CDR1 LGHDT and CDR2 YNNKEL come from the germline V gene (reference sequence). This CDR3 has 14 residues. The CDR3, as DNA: TGTGCCAGCAGCCCTGGGGGTCACACCGGGGAGCTGTTTTTT. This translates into CASSPGGHTGELFF. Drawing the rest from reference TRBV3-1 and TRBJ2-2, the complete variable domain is DTAVSQTPKYLVTQMGNDKSIKCEQNLGHDTMYWYKQDSKKFLKIMFSYNNKELIINETVPNRFSPKSPDKAHLNLHINSLELGDSAVYFCASSPGGHTGELFFGEGSRLTVL.

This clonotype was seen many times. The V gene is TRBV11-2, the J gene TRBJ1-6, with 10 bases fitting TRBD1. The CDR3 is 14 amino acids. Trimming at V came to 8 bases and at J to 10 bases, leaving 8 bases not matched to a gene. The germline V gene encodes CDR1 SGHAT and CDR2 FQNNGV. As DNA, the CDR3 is TGTGCCAGCGAGGGGGGGACAGGGGTATCACCCCTCCACTTT. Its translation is CASEGGTGVSPLHF.

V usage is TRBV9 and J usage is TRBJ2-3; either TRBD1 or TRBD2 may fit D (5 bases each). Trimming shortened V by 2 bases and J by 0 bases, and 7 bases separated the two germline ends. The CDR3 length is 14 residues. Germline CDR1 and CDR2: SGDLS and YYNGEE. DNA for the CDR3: TGTGCCAGCAGCGTGGGACCTAGCACAGATACGCAGTATTTT. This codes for CASSVGPSTDTQYF.